This T cell receptor (beta chain) was identified in a study of graft-versus-host responses after intestinal transplantation. Produced via immunoSEQ multiplex PCR; TCRdb's table is partial and in-frame only. The table has some 150,000 clones, about nine tenths seen once; the top ten hold 0.19%. In regard to this clone: Antigen unknown.

This sequence was found in a human donor who received an intestinal transplant. This specimen was unstimulated CD4+ T cells sorted from spleen or lymph node cells, taken before intestinal transplant.

The CDR3 DNA is TGCGCCAGCAGCTTGGAAGCGAATCTTGGAATGAACACTGAAGCTTTCTTT. This codes for CASSLEANLGMNTEAFF. This rearrangement joins TRBV5-1 to TRBJ1-1; no firm D call. Germline V gene lookup returns CDR1 SGHRS and CDR2 YFSETQ. V dropped 0 bases and J dropped 0 bases, with 15 bases sitting between them. The CDR3 is 17 residues long.